This is a list of T cell receptor beta chains from one sample in a study of cytomegalovirus exposure and HLA in healthy donors. Sequencing used immunoSEQ multiplex PCR; TCRdb keeps in-frame clones, though not all of them. The sample has 180,000 or so clones; 72% are singletons. The sample taken for sequencing was PBMCs. These receptors were collected from a human donor in good health. CDR3s include the opening cysteine and the closing phenylalanine or tryptophan. A D gene is named only where the DNA matches it firmly. Some rows mark clone size as missing; the rest say once, few, many or name a class of expanded clone.

j_gene,v_gene,abundance,d_gene,CDR3aa,CDR3nt
TRBJ1-2,TRBV4-1,NA,TRBD1,CASSSPPRGQAYGYTF,TGCGCCAGCAGCTCGCCCCCGAGGGGGCAGGCCTATGGCTACACCTTC
TRBJ2-3,TRBV10-1,NA,NA,CASSERLGTDTQYF,TGCGCCAGCAGTGAAAGGCTAGGAACAGATACGCAGTATTTT
TRBJ2-3,TRBV9,NA,NA,CASSVGGSPPDTQYF,TGTGCCAGCAGCGTAGGGGGCAGCCCCCCAGATACGCAGTATTTT
TRBJ1-2,TRBV6-6,NA,TRBD1,CASRASRGTGEGYTF,TGTGCCAGCAGGGCTTCGAGGGGGACAGGGGAAGGCTACACCTTC
TRBJ2-6,TRBV7-9,NA,NA,CASSLALGSYYSGANVLTF,TGTGCCAGCAGCTTAGCGCTCGGCAGTTACTACTCTGGGGCCAACGTCCTGACTTTC
TRBJ2-7,TRBV18,few,NA,CASSPRSTEPYF,TGTGCCAGCTCACCACGGTCGACAGAACCCTACTTC
TRBJ2-2,TRBV29-1,few,NA,CSPEGRLTGELFF,TGCAGCCCCGAGGGCCGATTAACCGGGGAGCTGTTTTTT
TRBJ2-7,TRBV18,NA,TRBD1,CASSVAGTGRHEQYF,TGTGCCAGCTCAGTAGCCGGGACAGGGCGGCACGAGCAGTACTTC
TRBJ1-1,TRBV7-9,NA,NA,CASSSQQVTEAFF,TGTGCCAGCAGCTCACAACAGGTCACTGAAGCTTTCTTT
TRBJ2-1,TRBV9,NA,TRBD1,CASSSRGNNEQFF,TGTGCCAGCAGCTCCAGGGGGAACAATGAGCAGTTCTTC
TRBJ2-1,TRBV10-3,NA,TRBD1,CAITQGQGDNEQFF,TGTGCCATCACCCAGGGACAGGGGGACAATGAGCAGTTCTTC
TRBJ1-2,TRBV7-9,NA,TRBD1,CASSPRWGQGENYGYTF,TGTGCCAGCAGCCCGCGTTGGGGCCAGGGGGAAAACTATGGCTACACCTTC
TRBJ2-5,TRBV6-5,NA,TRBD1,CASSYVTGGETQYF,TGTGCCAGCAGTTACGTGACAGGGGGAGAGACCCAGTACTTC
TRBJ1-5,TRBV6-5,NA,NA,CASSLRGGRNQPQHF,TGTGCCAGCAGTCTCCGGGGGGGTCGCAATCAGCCCCAGCATTTT
TRBJ2-5,TRBV6-5,NA,NA,CASRGALETQYF,TGTGCCAGCAGGGGGGCCTTAGAGACCCAGTACTTC
TRBJ1-1,TRBV29-1,once,TRBD1,CSGRDRVGTEAFF,TGCAGCGGTAGGGACAGGGTGGGGACTGAAGCTTTCTTT
TRBJ1-1,TRBV9,NA,NA,CASSPRGFMNTEAFF,TGTGCCAGCAGCCCCCGGGGGTTTATGAACACTGAAGCTTTCTTT
TRBJ1-6,TRBV27,NA,TRBD1,CASSPKTGPRLNSPLHF,TGTGCCAGCAGTCCGAAGACAGGGCCAAGACTTAATTCACCCCTCCACTTT
TRBJ2-2,TRBV9,few,NA,CASSVSRGGSPNTGELFF,TGTGCCAGCAGCGTCTCTCGAGGGGGTTCGCCGAACACCGGGGAGCTGTTTTTT
TRBJ2-1,TRBV5-4,NA,NA,CASSVSVYNEQFF,TGTGCCAGCAGTGTTTCCGTCTACAATGAGCAGTTCTTC
TRBJ1-2,TRBV27,NA,NA,CASSLKFRDSYGYTF,TGTGCCAGCAGTCTAAAATTCCGGGACTCCTATGGCTACACCTTC
TRBJ2-3,TRBV5-6,NA,NA,CASSPQGNTDTQYF,TGTGCCAGCAGCCCACAGGGAAACACAGATACGCAGTATTTT
TRBJ2-3,TRBV4-1,NA,TRBD2,CASKSRRLANRSDTQYF,TGCGCCAGCAAAAGTCGTAGACTAGCGAATCGATCAGATACGCAGTATTTT
TRBJ2-4,TRBV18,NA,NA,CASSREENIQYF,TGTGCCAGCTCACGCGAGGAAAACATTCAGTACTTC
TRBJ1-1,TRBV7-6,once,NA,CASSLARGLGTEAFF,TGTGCCAGCAGCTTAGCGCGGGGGCTAGGGACTGAAGCTTTCTTT
TRBJ2-5,TRBV7-6,NA,NA,CASSLGRQQETQYF,TGTGCCAGCAGCTTAGGTAGACAGCAAGAGACCCAGTACTTC
TRBJ2-7,TRBV29-1,NA,NA,CSVEERGGLFYEQYF,TGCAGCGTTGAAGAAAGGGGGGGGTTATTCTACGAGCAGTACTTC
TRBJ1-5,TRBV14,few,NA,CASSLGGGFNQPQHF,TGTGCCAGCAGCCTGGGGGGGGGTTTCAATCAGCCCCAGCATTTT
TRBJ1-2,TRBV5-6,NA,NA,CASSLDPPRGYTF,TGTGCCAGCAGCTTGGACCCGCCGAGGGGCTACACCTTC
TRBJ1-6,TRBV28,few,NA,CASRVRGGSNSPLHF,TGTGCCAGCAGGGTACGGGGAGGGAGTAATTCACCCCTCCACTTT
TRBJ2-3,TRBV4-1,NA,NA,CASSPRQGTDTQYF,TGCGCCAGCAGCCCACGACAGGGCACAGATACGCAGTATTTT
TRBJ2-3,TRBV7-3,NA,TRBD2,CASSLYPAGVSTDTQYF,TGTGCCAGCAGCTTATATCCAGCGGGGGTTAGCACAGATACGCAGTATTTT
TRBJ1-2,TRBV9,NA,TRBD1,CASTGTAYGYTF,TGTGCCAGCACCGGGACAGCCTATGGCTACACCTTC
TRBJ2-5,TRBV11-2,NA,TRBD1,CASSKDRGLEETQYF,TGTGCCAGCAGCAAAGACAGGGGGCTTGAAGAGACCCAGTACTTC
TRBJ2-3,TRBV27,few,TRBD1,CASSSTTGWLTDTQYF,TGTGCCAGCAGTTCGACGACAGGGTGGTTAACAGATACGCAGTATTTT
TRBJ2-1,TRBV5-4,once,TRBD2,CASSPPTSGSYNEQFF,TGTGCCAGCAGCCCCCCCACTAGCGGGTCCTACAATGAGCAGTTCTTC